Sequencing of this T cell receptor beta chain was carried out in a study of tumor-infiltrating lymphocytes in primary liver carcinoma. Study-wide findings and caveats: Unsorted bulk samples meant CD4+ and CD8+ repertoires went uncompared. Whereas tumor region pairs overlapped more, tumor-adjacent and tumor-blood pairs overlapped less.

This clonotype was recorded once. No antigen is known for it. There are 15 residues in the CDR3. Trimming took off 6 bases at V and 4 bases at J, with 16 bases between the two ends. Extraction also yielded germline DNA, while blood RNA was obtained from unsorted whole blood. Among the patients, all had chronic HBV infection and none had been treated. Starting material of 500 to 600 ng total RNA yielded TCR beta cDNA via a constant-region primer. Library construction for TCR beta comprised three nested multiplex PCR rounds performed with slightly modified ARM-PCR. A C-beta reverse primer and TRBV1-TRBV30 forward primers served in each of the first two PCR rounds, at ten to eleven cycles apiece. MiXCR, run by TCRdb on the multiplex PCR reads, gives a single entry per CDR3 protein. The sample records hundreds of thousands of distinct CDR3 sequences, more than 55% being singletons.

The origin of this receptor is a man in his forties with primary liver carcinoma and hepatitis B virus infection. The sample comprised peripheral blood. This chain links TRBV12-3 or TRBV12-4 with TRBJ1-3; a weak D match, TRBD1 (5 bases). CDR3 DNA sequence: TGTGCCAGCAGCCAGAGGGCAGGGTTAGGAAACACCATATATTTT. Translated: CASSQRAGLGNTIYF.